These T cell receptor beta chains were read from a single sample in a study of CD4 T cells in relation to SARS-CoV-2 and coronaviruses. These receptors have no identified antigens. Sequenced by immunoSEQ multiplex PCR; TCRdb stores in-frame clones only, minus some. Of about 36,000 clones listed, roughly 83% are singletons. The sample taken for sequencing was naive CD4+ T cells from PBMCs, cultured in vitro. These receptors were obtained from an adult with COVID-19. The conserved cysteine and the conserved F or W are not part of the CDR3 here. Where a row states a size, it is once, few, many or the class of an expanded clone; other rows omit it.

TRBJ2-7,TRBV27,-,ASSSRGVPFHEQY
TRBJ2-4,TRBV7-8,-,ASSLISLRLLAKNIQY
TRBJ1-2,TRBV5-4,-,ASSANRDGYT
TRBJ1-2,TRBV6-6,-,ASRTDNYGYT
TRBJ2-5,TRBV3-1/TRBV3-2,-,ASSRQGGQETQY
TRBJ2-1,TRBV19,-,ASSVSTSWTYNEQF
TRBJ2-1,TRBV5-1,-,ASSLSTGGGYNEQF
TRBJ2-2,TRBV18,-,ASSPVTVSRGGDTGELF
TRBJ1-1,TRBV9,once,ASSVEVETEAF
TRBJ2-5,TRBV9,once,ASSPWTGLETQY
TRBJ2-7,TRBV11-1,-,ASSLGLVNGYEQY
TRBJ1-2,TRBV3-1/TRBV3-2,-,ASSQAGTYGYT
TRBJ2-3,TRBV14,-,ASSQAPTDTQY
TRBJ2-7,TRBV10-3,-,AIRNSGSSYEQY
TRBJ2-3,TRBV6-2/TRBV6-3,medium-sized,ASSLTSGSTDTQY
TRBJ2-5,TRBV7-2,-,ASSKDRVEETQY
TRBJ2-2,TRBV9,-,ASSPPGGVVGELF
TRBJ2-1,TRBV20-1,-,SASRAGSSYNEQF
TRBJ2-7,TRBV4-3,-,ASSQQGGPYEQY
TRBJ1-4,TRBV9,few,ASSPGTGGNEKLF
TRBJ1-2,TRBV6-4,-,ASSDGNYGYT
TRBJ2-3,TRBV7-9,few,ASSLLRRTTTDTQY
TRBJ1-2,TRBV27,-,ASRFLGENYGYT
TRBJ2-5,TRBV9,-,ASSQQGAREETQY
TRBJ2-5,TRBV4-1,-,ASSFRQVEGETQY
TRBJ1-1,TRBV19,-,ASSGTGDTEAF
TRBJ2-1,TRBV30,few,AWSFGGSYNEQF
TRBJ1-4,TRBV6-4,-,ASSDGQGANEKLF
TRBJ2-1,TRBV14,-,ASSASRFTEQF
TRBJ2-1,TRBV5-1,-,ASSTRGTGDYNEQF
TRBJ1-5,TRBV19,few,ASSIGGAGQPQH
TRBJ2-1,TRBV29-1,-,SVEDRLSGLSSYNEQF
TRBJ2-6,TRBV7-9,-,ASSYGTGVSGANVLT
TRBJ2-4,TRBV7-2,once,ASSIGTGKNIQY
TRBJ1-6,TRBV4-1,-,ASSQDPVRTAYNSPLH
TRBJ1-1,TRBV2,-,ASTPLRDTEAF
TRBJ2-5,TRBV19,few,ASSSGLAGGGRTQY
TRBJ2-7,TRBV15,once,ATSRESGDYEQY
TRBJ1-6,TRBV11-1,once,ASSLTGLNSPLH
TRBJ1-5,TRBV3-1/TRBV3-2,-,ASSSGDSNQPQH
TRBJ2-2,TRBV4-1,-,ASSQQRRNTGELF
TRBJ2-2,TRBV3-1/TRBV3-2,-,ASSRTSNTGELF
TRBJ1-6,TRBV13,-,ASSFRQTAPLNYNSPLH
TRBJ2-6,TRBV30,-,AWQRVSGANVLT
TRBJ2-5,TRBV2,-,ASRQGPGETQY
TRBJ2-7,TRBV28,once,ASSLYRDLYEQY
TRBJ2-1,TRBV2,-,ASSRQDYEQF
TRBJ1-4,TRBV14,-,ASSPNRGIDEKLF
TRBJ1-3,TRBV20-1,-,SAGVRNTIY
TRBJ1-5,TRBV15,-,ATSRVSNQPQH
TRBJ2-1,TRBV15,-,ATSGDLWLAGGLEQF
TRBJ2-7,TRBV30,-,AWSQRVRDGEQY
TRBJ1-5,TRBV2,-,ASRGQGLTQQPQH